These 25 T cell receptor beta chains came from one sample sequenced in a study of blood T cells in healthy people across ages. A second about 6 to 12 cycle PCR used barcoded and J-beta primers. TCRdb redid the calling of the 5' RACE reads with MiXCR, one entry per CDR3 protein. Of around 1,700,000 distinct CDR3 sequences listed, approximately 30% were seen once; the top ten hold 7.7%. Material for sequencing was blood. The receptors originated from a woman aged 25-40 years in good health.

The CDR3 protein is CASSPTSGGAGANVLTF. The CDR3 nucleotides are TGTGCCAGCAGCCCGACTAGCGGGGGCGCTGGGGCCAACGTCCTGACTTTC. This chain joins TRBV7-9 and TRBJ2-6; 12 positions agree with TRBD2. The CDR3 sequence is 17 residues long. CDR1 is SEHNR, CDR2 FQNEAQ, per germline (reference sequence). J gave up 2 bases and V 5 bases, and 4 bases lay outside the gene matches.

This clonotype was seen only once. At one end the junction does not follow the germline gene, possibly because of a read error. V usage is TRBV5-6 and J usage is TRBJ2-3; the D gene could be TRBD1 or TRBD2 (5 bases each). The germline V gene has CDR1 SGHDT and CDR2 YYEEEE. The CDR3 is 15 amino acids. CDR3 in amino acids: CGSSFEGSNTDTQYF. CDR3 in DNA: TGTGGCAGCAGCTTCGAGGGGAGCAACACAGATACGCAGTATTTT.

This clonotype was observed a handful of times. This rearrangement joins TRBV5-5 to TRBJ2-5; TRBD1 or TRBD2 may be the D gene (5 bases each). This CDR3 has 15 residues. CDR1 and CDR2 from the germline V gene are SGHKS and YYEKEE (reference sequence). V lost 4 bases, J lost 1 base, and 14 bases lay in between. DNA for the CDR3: TGTGCCAGCAGCATCGGTGGGGGTCCCCAAGAGACCCAGTACTTC. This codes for CASSIGGGPQETQYF.

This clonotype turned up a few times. CDR3 coding DNA: TGTGCCAGCAGTGAAAGTGTAGCAGCCTACGAGCAGTACTTC. Its translation: CASSESVAAYEQYF. V gene TRBV2 combines with J gene TRBJ2-7; D not resolved. The germline V gene encodes CDR1 SNHLY and CDR2 FYNNEI. Trimming cost V 2 bases and J 2 bases, with 10 bases left between them. This CDR3 is 14 amino acids long.

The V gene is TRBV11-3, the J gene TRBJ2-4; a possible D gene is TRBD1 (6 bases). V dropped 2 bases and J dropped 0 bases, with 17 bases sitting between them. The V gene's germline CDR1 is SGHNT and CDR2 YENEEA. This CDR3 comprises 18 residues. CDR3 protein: CASSLNPGTIIAKNIQYF. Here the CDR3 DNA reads TGTGCCAGCAGCTTAAACCCAGGGACAATAATAGCCAAAAACATTCAGTACTTC.

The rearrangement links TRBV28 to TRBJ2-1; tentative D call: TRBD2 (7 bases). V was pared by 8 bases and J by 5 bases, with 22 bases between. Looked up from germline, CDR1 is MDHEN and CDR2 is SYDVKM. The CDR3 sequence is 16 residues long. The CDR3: CASVVGGGGRNNEQFF. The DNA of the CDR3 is TGTGCCAGCGTTGTGGGAGGGGGGGGGCGAAACAATGAGCAGTTCTTC.

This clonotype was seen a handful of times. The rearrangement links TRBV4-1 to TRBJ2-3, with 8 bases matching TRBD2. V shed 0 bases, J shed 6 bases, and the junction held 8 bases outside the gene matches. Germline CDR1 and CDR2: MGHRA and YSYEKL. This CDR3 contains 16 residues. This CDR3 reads CASSQDRGGPLDTQYF. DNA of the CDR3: TGCGCCAGCAGCCAAGATCGGGGGGGGCCCCTCGATACGCAGTATTTT.

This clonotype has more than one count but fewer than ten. The CDR3 loop is CATASGGANTQYF. In DNA form, the CDR3 reads TGTGCCACCGCTAGCGGGGGGGCGAATACGCAGTATTTT. The V gene is TRBV24-1, the J gene TRBJ2-3, with 12 bases aligning to TRBD2. Germline-derived CDR1 and CDR2 are KGHDR and SFDVKD. The CDR3 totals 13 residues. The V gene end was trimmed by 9 bases and the J gene end by 7 bases; junction bases not matched to a gene: 4.

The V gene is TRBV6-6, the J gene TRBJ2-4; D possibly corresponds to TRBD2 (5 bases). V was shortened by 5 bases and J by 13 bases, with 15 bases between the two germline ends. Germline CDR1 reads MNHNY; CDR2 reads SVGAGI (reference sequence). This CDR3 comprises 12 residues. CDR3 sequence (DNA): TGTGCCAGCAGTACGGACTCTAAGGAGCAGTACTTC. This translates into CASSTDSKEQYF.

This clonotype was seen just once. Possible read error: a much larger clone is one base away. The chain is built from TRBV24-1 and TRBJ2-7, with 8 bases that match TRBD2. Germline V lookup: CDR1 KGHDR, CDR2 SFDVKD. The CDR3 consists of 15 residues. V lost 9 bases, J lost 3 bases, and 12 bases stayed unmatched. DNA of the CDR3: TGTGCCACCCCACACACTAGCGGAAACAGCTACGAGCAGTACTTC. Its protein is CATPHTSGNSYEQYF.

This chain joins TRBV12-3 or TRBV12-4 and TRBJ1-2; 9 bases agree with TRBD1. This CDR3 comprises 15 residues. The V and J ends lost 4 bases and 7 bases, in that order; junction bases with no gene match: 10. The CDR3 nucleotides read TGTGCCAGCAGTTCCCGGGACAGGGATAGAACTGGCTACACCTTC. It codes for CASSSRDRDRTGYTF.

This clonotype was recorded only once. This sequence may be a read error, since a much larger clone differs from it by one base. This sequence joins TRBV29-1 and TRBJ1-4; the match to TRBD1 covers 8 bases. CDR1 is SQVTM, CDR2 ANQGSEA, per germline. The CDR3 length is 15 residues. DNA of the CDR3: TGCAGCGTCGGCACGGACAGGGAAGTAAGCGAAAAACGGTTTTTT. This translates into CSVGTDREVSEKRFF.

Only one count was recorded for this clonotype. CDR3 sequence (DNA): TGTGCCAGCAGCTTGATTACGGGACAAACGGGGGAGCTGTTTTTT. Translated, it gives CASSLITGQTGELFF. The V and J genes are TRBV7-9 and TRBJ2-2; D might be TRBD1 (6 bases). This CDR3 has 15 residues. CDR1 SEHNR and CDR2 FQNEAQ come from the germline V gene (reference sequence). Trimming shortened V by 3 bases and J by 8 bases, and 16 bases separated the two germline ends. Supplemented by reference TRBV7-9 and TRBJ2-2, the full variable domain reads DTGVSQNPRHKITKRGQNVTFRCDPISEHNRLYWYRQTLGQGPEFLTYFQNEAQLEKSRLLSDRFSAERPKGSFSTLEIQRTEQGDSAMYLCASSLITGQTGELFFGEGSRLTVL.

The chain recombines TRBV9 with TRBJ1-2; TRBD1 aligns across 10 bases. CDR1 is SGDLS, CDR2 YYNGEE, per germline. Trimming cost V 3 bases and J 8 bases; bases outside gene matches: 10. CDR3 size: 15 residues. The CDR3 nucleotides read TGTGCCAGCAGCGGAACCGGGACAGGGGTGAGAGGCTACACCTTC. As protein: CASSGTGTGVRGYTF.

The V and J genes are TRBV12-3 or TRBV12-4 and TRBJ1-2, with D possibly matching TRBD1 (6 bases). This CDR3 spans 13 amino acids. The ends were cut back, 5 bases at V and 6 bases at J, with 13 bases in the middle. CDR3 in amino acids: CASSVTGTDGYTF. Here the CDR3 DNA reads TGTGCCAGCAGTGTAACAGGGACGGATGGCTACACCTTC.

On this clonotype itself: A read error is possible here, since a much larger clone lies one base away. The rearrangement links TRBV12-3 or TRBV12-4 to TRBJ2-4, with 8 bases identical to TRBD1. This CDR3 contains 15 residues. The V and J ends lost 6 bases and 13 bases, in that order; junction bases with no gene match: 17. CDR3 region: CASSHGQGAENEQYF. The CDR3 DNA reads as TGTGCCAGCAGCCACGGCCAGGGGGCGGAAAATGAGCAGTACTTC.

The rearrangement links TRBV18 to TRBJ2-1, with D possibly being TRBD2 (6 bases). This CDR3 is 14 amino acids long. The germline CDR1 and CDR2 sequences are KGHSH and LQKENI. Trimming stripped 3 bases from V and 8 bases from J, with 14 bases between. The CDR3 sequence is CASSPILASDEQFF. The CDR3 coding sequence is TGTGCCAGCTCACCCATACTAGCATCCGATGAGCAGTTCTTC.

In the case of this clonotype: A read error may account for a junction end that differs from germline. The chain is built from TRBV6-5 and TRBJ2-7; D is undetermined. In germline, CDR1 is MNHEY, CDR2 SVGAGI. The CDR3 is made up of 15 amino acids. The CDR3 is CASSYSILGSYGQYF. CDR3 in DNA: TGTGCCAGCAGTTACTCGATCCTCGGAAGCTACGGGCAGTACTTC.

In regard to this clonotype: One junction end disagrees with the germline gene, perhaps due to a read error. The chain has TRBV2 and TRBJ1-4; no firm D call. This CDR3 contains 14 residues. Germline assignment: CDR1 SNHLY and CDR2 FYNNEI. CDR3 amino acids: CASSERPDNEKRFF. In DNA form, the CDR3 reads TGTGCCAGCAGTGAACGGCCGGATAATGAAAAACGGTTTTTT.

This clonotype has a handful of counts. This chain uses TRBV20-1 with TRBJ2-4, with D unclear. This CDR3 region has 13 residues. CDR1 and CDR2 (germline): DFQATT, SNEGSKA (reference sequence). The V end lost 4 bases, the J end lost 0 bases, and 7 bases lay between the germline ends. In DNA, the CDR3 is TGCAGTGCTAACGCGTTAGCCAAAAACATTCAGTACTTC. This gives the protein CSANALAKNIQYF.

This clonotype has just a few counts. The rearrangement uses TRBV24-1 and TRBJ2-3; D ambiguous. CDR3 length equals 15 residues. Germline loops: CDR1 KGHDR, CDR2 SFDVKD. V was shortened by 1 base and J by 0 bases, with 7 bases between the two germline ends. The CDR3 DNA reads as TGTGCCACCAGTGATTTTCAAGATAGCACAGATACGCAGTATTTT. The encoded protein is CATSDFQDSTDTQYF.

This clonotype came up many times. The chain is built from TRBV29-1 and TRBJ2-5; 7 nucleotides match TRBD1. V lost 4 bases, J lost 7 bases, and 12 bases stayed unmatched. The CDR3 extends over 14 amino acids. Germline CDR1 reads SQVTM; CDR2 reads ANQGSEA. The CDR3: CSVADTTGWGTQYF. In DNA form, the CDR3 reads TGCAGCGTTGCCGACACGACAGGGTGGGGGACCCAGTACTTC.

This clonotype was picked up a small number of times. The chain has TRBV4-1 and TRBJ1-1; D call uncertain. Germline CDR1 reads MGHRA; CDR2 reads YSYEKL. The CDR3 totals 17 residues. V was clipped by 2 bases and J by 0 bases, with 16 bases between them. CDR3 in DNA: TGCGCCAGCAGCCAACGATCGATGGCCTTGATGAACACTGAAGCTTTCTTT. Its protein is CASSQRSMALMNTEAFF.

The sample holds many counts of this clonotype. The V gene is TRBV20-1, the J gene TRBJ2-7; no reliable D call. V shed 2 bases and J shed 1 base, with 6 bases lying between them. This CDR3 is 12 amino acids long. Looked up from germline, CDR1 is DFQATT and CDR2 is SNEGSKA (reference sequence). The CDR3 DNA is TGCAGTGCTAGAACTGATTCCTACGAGCAGTACTTC. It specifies CSARTDSYEQYF.

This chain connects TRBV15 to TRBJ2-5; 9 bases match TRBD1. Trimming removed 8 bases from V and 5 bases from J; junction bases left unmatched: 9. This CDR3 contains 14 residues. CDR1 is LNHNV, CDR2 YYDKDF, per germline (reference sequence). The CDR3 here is CATGRDRASETQYF. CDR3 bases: TGTGCCACCGGGAGGGACAGGGCCTCTGAGACCCAGTACTTC.